This entry is about one T cell receptor beta chain. Its specificity is unknown. The germline V gene has CDR1 KGHSH and CDR2 LQKENI. The CDR3 runs to 14 residues. J lost 8 bases, V lost 3 bases, and 4 bases had no gene match. The PCR employed 60 Vbeta primers together with 13 Jbeta primers. In the original analysis: In a later analysis, the count reached some 73 million unique TCR beta chains, with about 11 million shared. Produced via immunoSEQ multiplex PCR; TCRdb's table is partial and in-frame only. V and J calls plus clone size are reproduced from that table; the DNA served to infer D and trimming. The repertoire holds under 150,000 clones, around three quarters seen once, with about 3.5% in the top ten. The data are from a study of cytomegalovirus exposure and HLA in healthy donors. Study-level results: When analyzed later, a missense DCLRE1C variant was found to be linked to TCR beta V- and J-gene trimming. Reports described diagnosis of cytomegalovirus status by the classifier as highly specific and sensitive. It was assumed in the presence/absence analyses that sequencing depth was roughly uniform across donors.

The TCR comes from a man aged 25-45 years in good health and CMV-seronegative. The V gene is TRBV18, the J gene TRBJ1-2, with 12 bases aligning to TRBD1. Material: PBMCs. The CDR3, as DNA: TGTGCCAGCTCACCCTCCGGGACAGGGGGCGGCTACACCTTC. As protein: CASSPSGTGGGYTF. The full variable domain, in which reference TRBV18 and TRBJ1-2 provide the parts outside the CDR3, is NAGVMQNPRHLVRRRGQEARLRCSPMKGHSHVYWYRQLPEEGLKFMVYLQKENIIDESGMPKERFSAEFPKEGPSILRIQQVVRGDSAAYFCASSPSGTGGGYTFGSGTRLTVV.